A selection of T cell receptor beta chains follows, all from one sample in a study of blood T cell repertoires in COVID-19. Sequenced by immunoSEQ multiplex PCR; TCRdb stores in-frame clones only, minus some. The table lists roughly 200,000 clones, nearly 90% of them singletons. Material: peripheral blood. These receptors were collected from a man aged 50-60 years with acute or convalescent COVID-19. Each CDR3 is given with its conserved first and last residue. Each record gives: CDR3 DNA, CDR3 protein, J gene, D gene, clone size, V gene. D genes are given only for firm matches. Rows may omit the clone size; those that give it use once, few, many or a size class.

DNA: TGTGCCAGCAGTACTCCTGCCTCGCGGTACGAGCAGTACTTC; CDR3: CASSTPASRYEQYF; J: TRBJ2-7; D: NA; size: NA; V: TRBV28
DNA: TGTGCCAGCACAGGACAGTCGGGTGATCAGCCCCAGCATTTT; CDR3: CASTGQSGDQPQHF; J: TRBJ1-5; D: NA; size: once; V: TRBV6-5
DNA: TGTGCCAGCAGCCCAAGGTGGGGACTAGGGGCTAGCGAGCAGTACTTC; CDR3: CASSPRWGLGASEQYF; J: TRBJ2-7; D: TRBD2; size: NA; V: TRBV7-8
DNA: TGTGCCAGCAGCCGAATCAGGGCGGACACTGAAGCTTTCTTT; CDR3: CASSRIRADTEAFF; J: TRBJ1-1; D: NA; size: NA; V: TRBV3-1/TRBV3-2
DNA: TGTGCCAGCCGCCCGGGACAGGCATCTTATGGCTACACCTTC; CDR3: CASRPGQASYGYTF; J: TRBJ1-2; D: TRBD1; size: NA; V: TRBV28
DNA: TGTGCCAGCAGCGAACAGGGGGCAGCGACTAGCGGGAGGGCCGGGTCGAATGAGCAGTTCTTC; CDR3: CASSEQGAATSGRAGSNEQFF; J: TRBJ2-1; D: TRBD2; size: NA; V: TRBV7-6
DNA: TGTGCCAGTAGTCGGACAGGCGAAGCCTATGGCTACACCTTC; CDR3: CASSRTGEAYGYTF; J: TRBJ1-2; D: TRBD1; size: NA; V: TRBV19
DNA: TGTGCCAGTGGGGTGGGGGCAATGTACTACCAGCAGTACTTC; CDR3: CASGVGAMYYQQYF; J: TRBJ2-7; D: NA; size: NA; V: TRBV2
DNA: TGCGCCAGCAGTGAGGCGGGGGGCCAAGAGACCCAGTACTTC; CDR3: CASSEAGGQETQYF; J: TRBJ2-5; D: TRBD2; size: NA; V: TRBV10-1
DNA: TGTGCCAGCAGCCTTCGGACTGCCCGAGTATATTTT; CDR3: CASSLRTARVYF; J: TRBJ1-3; D: NA; size: once; V: TRBV14
DNA: TGCGCCAGCAGCCAAGATTTCCTAGCGGGAGAATCAAGTGGAGAGACCCAGTACTTC; CDR3: CASSQDFLAGESSGETQYF; J: TRBJ2-5; D: TRBD2; size: NA; V: TRBV4-1
DNA: TGTGCCAGCTTAGGGGGAGGGACCTACAATGAGCAGTTCTTC; CDR3: CASLGGGTYNEQFF; J: TRBJ2-1; D: NA; size: NA; V: TRBV7-9
DNA: TGTGCCAGCAGCTCCCGACAGGCGCTTAATGAAAAACTGTTTTTT; CDR3: CASSSRQALNEKLFF; J: TRBJ1-4; D: NA; size: NA; V: TRBV6-2/TRBV6-3
DNA: TGTGCCAGCAAAGACAGGGGAAGGACCGGGGAGCTGTTTTTT; CDR3: CASKDRGRTGELFF; J: TRBJ2-2; D: TRBD1; size: NA; V: TRBV28
DNA: TGTGCCAGCAGCATACTAGCGGGGGGGCTGGGTGAGCAGTTCTTC; CDR3: CASSILAGGLGEQFF; J: TRBJ2-1; D: TRBD2; size: NA; V: TRBV7-2
DNA: TGTGCCTGGAGTGTACTAGGACCCGAGACCCAGTACTTC; CDR3: CAWSVLGPETQYF; J: TRBJ2-5; D: NA; size: NA; V: TRBV30
DNA: TGTGCCAGCAGCTTAGGTACAGGGGGTACCTACGAGCAGTACTTC; CDR3: CASSLGTGGTYEQYF; J: TRBJ2-7; D: TRBD1; size: NA; V: TRBV7-2
DNA: TGTGCCAGCAGTTACTCGGCATCCCCGAGGGAGCAGTTCTTC; CDR3: CASSYSASPREQFF; J: TRBJ2-1; D: NA; size: NA; V: TRBV6-6
DNA: TGTGCCAGCAGCCCCAGGACTAGCGGGGGTAGGGAGCAGTTCTTC; CDR3: CASSPRTSGGREQFF; J: TRBJ2-1; D: TRBD2; size: NA; V: TRBV7-3
DNA: TGCAGTGCTAGTTGGCGGGGGGGAGCCACAGATACGCAGTATTTT; CDR3: CSASWRGGATDTQYF; J: TRBJ2-3; D: TRBD2; size: NA; V: TRBV20-1
DNA: TGCGCCAGCAGCTTGCTAGAAGGTTACAATGAGCAGTTCTTC; CDR3: CASSLLEGYNEQFF; J: TRBJ2-1; D: NA; size: NA; V: TRBV5-1
DNA: TGTGCCAGCAGCTTAGGCAGGGCTGACTCTGGAAACACCATATATTTT; CDR3: CASSLGRADSGNTIYF; J: TRBJ1-3; D: NA; size: NA; V: TRBV7-8
DNA: TGTGCCAGCAGCCAAGATTATCGACAGGGGATCGATGGCTACACCTTC; CDR3: CASSQDYRQGIDGYTF; J: TRBJ1-2; D: TRBD1; size: NA; V: TRBV4-2
DNA: TGTGCCAGCAGTGAATCAAGGGGGCGCACCGAGACCCAGTACTTC; CDR3: CASSESRGRTETQYF; J: TRBJ2-5; D: TRBD1; size: NA; V: TRBV25-1
DNA: TGTGCCAGCAGTGAGTACAGGGGGGATCAGCCCCAGCATTTT; CDR3: CASSEYRGDQPQHF; J: TRBJ1-5; D: TRBD1; size: NA; V: TRBV6-1
DNA: TGCGCCAGCAGCCCGCAGACAGGGAAGGCGTACGAGCAGTACTTC; CDR3: CASSPQTGKAYEQYF; J: TRBJ2-7; D: TRBD1; size: NA; V: TRBV5-1
DNA: TGTGCCAGCAGCTGGGTGGACTGGATCCTCACCGGGGAGCTGTTTTTT; CDR3: CASSWVDWILTGELFF; J: TRBJ2-2; D: NA; size: few; V: TRBV12-1
DNA: TGTGCCAGCAGCTTGAGGTTATACAATGAGCAGTTCTTC; CDR3: CASSLRLYNEQFF; J: TRBJ2-1; D: NA; size: NA; V: TRBV7-9
DNA: TGTGCCACCAGTGACCTCTTTTCGTCCTACACCTTC; CDR3: CATSDLFSSYTF; J: TRBJ1-2; D: NA; size: NA; V: TRBV24-1
DNA: TGCGCCAGCAGCCACTCCAACGGAGGGAATGTGAATGGCTACACCTTC; CDR3: CASSHSNGGNVNGYTF; J: TRBJ1-2; D: NA; size: once; V: TRBV5-1
DNA: TGTGCCAGCAGCTCTCTTATCTACTCCTACAATGAGCAGTTCTTC; CDR3: CASSSLIYSYNEQFF; J: TRBJ2-1; D: NA; size: NA; V: TRBV3-1/TRBV3-2
DNA: TGTGCCAGCAGCCCGTGGGACAGGGCGAACACCGGGGAGCTGTTTTTT; CDR3: CASSPWDRANTGELFF; J: TRBJ2-2; D: TRBD1; size: NA; V: TRBV5-4
DNA: TGTGCCAGCAGTACGCGGACAGGGGCCGGTCTAAGCTACACCTTC; CDR3: CASSTRTGAGLSYTF; J: TRBJ1-2; D: TRBD1; size: NA; V: TRBV28
DNA: TGCGCCAGCAGCCCTGGGGGTTATAGCGGGGGCGCCGGGACAGATACGCAGTATTTT; CDR3: CASSPGGYSGGAGTDTQYF; J: TRBJ2-3; D: TRBD2; size: NA; V: TRBV5-1
DNA: TGTGCCAGCAGTTTACTAAACTATGGCTACACCTTC; CDR3: CASSLLNYGYTF; J: TRBJ1-2; D: NA; size: NA; V: TRBV28
DNA: TGTGCCAGCAGCTGGGGGGACGAGCAGTTCTTC; CDR3: CASSWGDEQFF; J: TRBJ2-1; D: NA; size: NA; V: TRBV11-2
DNA: TGTGCCAGCAGCCTGGGACTAGCGGGTCCCACCAATGAGCAGTTCTTC; CDR3: CASSLGLAGPTNEQFF; J: TRBJ2-1; D: TRBD2; size: NA; V: TRBV13
DNA: TGTGCCACCAGTCGGGGCGGACAGGGCAACACTGAAGCTTTCTTT; CDR3: CATSRGGQGNTEAFF; J: TRBJ1-1; D: TRBD1; size: NA; V: TRBV24-1
DNA: TGTGCCAGCGGGGGGAGCAATCAGCCCCAGCATTTT; CDR3: CASGGSNQPQHF; J: TRBJ1-5; D: NA; size: NA; V: TRBV28
DNA: TGTGCCAGCAGCTTAAATCTCGCGCGGGGGGGATACAATGAGCAGTTCTTC; CDR3: CASSLNLARGGYNEQFF; J: TRBJ2-1; D: TRBD2; size: once; V: TRBV11-2
DNA: TGTGCCAGTAGTATAGACAGATTCTATGGCTACACCTTC; CDR3: CASSIDRFYGYTF; J: TRBJ1-2; D: NA; size: NA; V: TRBV19
DNA: TGTGCCAGCAGCTTAACGCGACAACCCAGCCAAGAGACCCAGTACTTC; CDR3: CASSLTRQPSQETQYF; J: TRBJ2-5; D: NA; size: NA; V: TRBV11-2
DNA: TGTGCCAGCAGCTCGTTGACAGGTTTTCGGGGCAAAAATGAGCAGTTCTTC; CDR3: CASSSLTGFRGKNEQFF; J: TRBJ2-1; D: NA; size: NA; V: TRBV7-2
DNA: TGTGCCAGCAGTTTATTGGGACAGACAAACACCGGGGAGCTGTTTTTT; CDR3: CASSLLGQTNTGELFF; J: TRBJ2-2; D: TRBD1; size: NA; V: TRBV27
DNA: TGCGCCAGCAGCCAATCGACTAGCGGGACGCAGGGGACCCAGTACTTC; CDR3: CASSQSTSGTQGTQYF; J: TRBJ2-5; D: TRBD2; size: NA; V: TRBV4-1
DNA: TGTGCCACCAGCAGGGACAGGGATAGGGGCGGGGAGCTGTTTTTT; CDR3: CATSRDRDRGGELFF; J: TRBJ2-2; D: TRBD1; size: NA; V: TRBV15
DNA: TGTGCCAGCAGTTACAAGGGTAGCGGGGGGGCAAGCGATACGCAGTATTTT; CDR3: CASSYKGSGGASDTQYF; J: TRBJ2-3; D: TRBD2; size: NA; V: TRBV6-2/TRBV6-3
DNA: TGTGCCAGCAGTTACTTTTCACCCATCAACTACAATGAGCAGTTCTTC; CDR3: CASSYFSPINYNEQFF; J: TRBJ2-1; D: NA; size: once; V: TRBV27
DNA: TGTGCCAGCAGCTCCGGGCTGGGGGCCCAAGAGACCCAGTACTTC; CDR3: CASSSGLGAQETQYF; J: TRBJ2-5; D: NA; size: once; V: TRBV7-2
DNA: TGTGCCAGTAGGGGACAGGGGAAGGCCGGGGAGCTGTTTTTT; CDR3: CASRGQGKAGELFF; J: TRBJ2-2; D: TRBD1; size: NA; V: TRBV19
DNA: TGTGCCAGCAGCTTACCAGGGACAGGGTACGATGAGCAGTTCTTC; CDR3: CASSLPGTGYDEQFF; J: TRBJ2-1; D: TRBD1; size: NA; V: TRBV9
DNA: TGCAGTGCGGCTCTAGCGGGGGGAGAGTTCTTC; CDR3: CSAALAGGEFF; J: TRBJ2-1; D: TRBD2; size: NA; V: TRBV20-1
DNA: TGTGCCAGCAGTTACCAATTACAGGGCTACGAGCAGTACTTC; CDR3: CASSYQLQGYEQYF; J: TRBJ2-7; D: NA; size: NA; V: TRBV2
DNA: TGTGCCATCAGTGTCGGACAGGCCTACGAGCAGTACTTC; CDR3: CAISVGQAYEQYF; J: TRBJ2-7; D: TRBD1; size: NA; V: TRBV10-3
DNA: TGTGCCAGCAGTTTATCGGGTCAGCCCCAGCATTTT; CDR3: CASSLSGQPQHF; J: TRBJ1-5; D: NA; size: NA; V: TRBV12-3/TRBV12-4